This TCR beta chain was found in a study of blood T cell repertoires in COVID-19. For the study at large: PBMCs, B-cell-depleted T cells, or T cells provided the cDNA or gDNA that made up the material.

As processed by the authors: Scientists estimated how many nucleated cells there were by amplifying reference gene primers. Only in-frame clones appear in the TCRdb table, and some are missing; sequencing was by immunoSEQ multiplex PCR. V and J calls and clone size are copied from that table; D and trimming were computed from the DNA. The repertoire holds about 81,000 clones, with roughly 86% as singletons. Germline V gene lookup returns CDR1 LNHDA and CDR2 SQIVND (reference sequence). The CDR3 totals 14 residues. V was trimmed by 4 bases and J by 0 bases, leaving 8 bases between them. Material: peripheral blood. The rearrangement links TRBV19 to TRBJ2-3, with no clear D. The source of this sequence is a man in his 70s with acute or convalescent COVID-19. CDR3 DNA sequence: TGTGCCAGTAGTAACATATTTAGCACAGATACGCAGTATTTT. Encoded protein: CASSNIFSTDTQYF.